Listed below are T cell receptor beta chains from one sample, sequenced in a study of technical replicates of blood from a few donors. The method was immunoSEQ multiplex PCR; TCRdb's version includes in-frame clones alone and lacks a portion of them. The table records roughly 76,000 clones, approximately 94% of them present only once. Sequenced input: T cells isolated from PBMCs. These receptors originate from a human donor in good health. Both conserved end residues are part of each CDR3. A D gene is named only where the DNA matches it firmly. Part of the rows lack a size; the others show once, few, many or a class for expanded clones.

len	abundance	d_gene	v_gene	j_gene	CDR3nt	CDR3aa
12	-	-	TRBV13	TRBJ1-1	TGTGCCAGCAGCTTACAGGACACTGAAGCTTTCTTT	CASSLQDTEAFF
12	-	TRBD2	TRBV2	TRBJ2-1	TGTGCCAGAGGGACTAGCAGGGATGAGCAGTTCTTC	CARGTSRDEQFF
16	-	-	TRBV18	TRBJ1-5	TGTGCCAGCTCACCGCGGAGGGGAAACAGCAATCAGCCCCAGCATTTT	CASSPRRGNSNQPQHF
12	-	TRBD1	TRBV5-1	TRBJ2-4	TGCGCCAGCAGCCTAGGACAGGACATTCAGTACTTC	CASSLGQDIQYF
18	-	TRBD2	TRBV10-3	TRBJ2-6	TGTGCCTCCAATCCAGGAGAACCGACTAGCGGGAGACCCCCCGTCCTGACTTTC	CASNPGEPTSGRPPVLTF
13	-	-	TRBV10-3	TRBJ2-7	TGTGCCATCAGTGACAGGCTCACCTACGAGCAGTACTTC	CAISDRLTYEQYF
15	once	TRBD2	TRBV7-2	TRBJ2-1	TGTGCCAGCAGCTTAGGACTAGCGGGAAACAATGAGCAGTTCTTC	CASSLGLAGNNEQFF
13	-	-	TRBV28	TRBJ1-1	TGTGCCAGCAGTTTTGGGGGCCCCACTGAAGCTTTCTTT	CASSFGGPTEAFF
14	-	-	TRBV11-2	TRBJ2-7	TGTGCCAGCACACCTTTTCCAGGGACCTACGAGCAGTACTTC	CASTPFPGTYEQYF
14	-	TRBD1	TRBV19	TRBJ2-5	TGTGCCAGTAGTCCGGGGACAGCACAAGAGACCCAGTACTTC	CASSPGTAQETQYF
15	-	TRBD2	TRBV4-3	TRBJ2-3	TGCGCCAGCAGCCAAGATGTCGGGAGGACAGATACGCAGTATTTT	CASSQDVGRTDTQYF
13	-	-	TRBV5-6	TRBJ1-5	TGTGCCAGCAGCTTGGGAGGTTATCAGCCCCAGCATTTT	CASSLGGYQPQHF
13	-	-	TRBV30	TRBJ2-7	TGTGCCTGGAGTAGGCGGTTTTCTAGAGAGCAGTACTTC	CAWSRRFSREQYF
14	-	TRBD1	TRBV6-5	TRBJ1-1	TGTGCCAGCAGAGGGGACAGGGAGGCCACTGAAGCTTTCTTT	CASRGDREATEAFF
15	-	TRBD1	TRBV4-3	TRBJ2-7	TGCGCCAGCAGCCAAGATAACAGGGGCTGGTACGAGCAGTACTTC	CASSQDNRGWYEQYF
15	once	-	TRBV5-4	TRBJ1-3	TGTGCCAGCAGCGTGGACAGCAGCTCTGGAAACACCATATATTTT	CASSVDSSSGNTIYF
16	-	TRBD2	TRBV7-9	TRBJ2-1	TGTGCCAGCAGCTTAGTCCCAGCGGGAGGGAACAATGAGCAGTTCTTC	CASSLVPAGGNNEQFF
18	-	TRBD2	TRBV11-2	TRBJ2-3	TGTGCCAGCAGCTTAGTTAGCGGGACTATGCGGGGGACAGATACGCAGTATTTT	CASSLVSGTMRGTDTQYF
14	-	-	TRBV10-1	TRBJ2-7	TGCGCCAGCAGTGGGACCTTGACAGGAGACGAGCAGTACTTC	CASSGTLTGDEQYF
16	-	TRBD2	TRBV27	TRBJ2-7	TGTGCCAGCAGTTTAAGGGCTAGCGGGAGTATTTACGAGCAGTACTTC	CASSLRASGSIYEQYF
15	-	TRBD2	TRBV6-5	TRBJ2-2	TGTGCCAGTATCCCGGGACTAGCGTATGGCGGGGAGCTGTTTTTT	CASIPGLAYGGELFF
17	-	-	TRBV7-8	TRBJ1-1	TGTGCCAGCAGCTTATTACAGGGAAGGAGATTAAACACTGAAGCTTTCTTT	CASSLLQGRRLNTEAFF
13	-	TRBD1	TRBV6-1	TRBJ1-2	TGTGCCAGCAGTGGACAGGGATACTATGGCTACACCTTC	CASSGQGYYGYTF
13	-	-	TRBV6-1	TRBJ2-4	TGTGCCAGCAGTGACAGGGTCAAAAACATTCAGTACTTC	CASSDRVKNIQYF
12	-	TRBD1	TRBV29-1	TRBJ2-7	TGCAGCGTAGTGGGACAGACCTACGAGCAGTACTTC	CSVVGQTYEQYF
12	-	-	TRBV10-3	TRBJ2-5	TGTGCCATCAGTGAAACTGGAGAGACCCAGTACTTC	CAISETGETQYF
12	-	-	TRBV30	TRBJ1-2	TGTGCCTGGAGTAGGGGTACCTATGGCTACACCTTC	CAWSRGTYGYTF
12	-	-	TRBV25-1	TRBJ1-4	TGTGCCAGCACTGCAACTAATGAAAAACTGTTTTTT	CASTATNEKLFF
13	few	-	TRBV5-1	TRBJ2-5	TGCGCCAGCAGCTTGATCGGGGGAGAGACCCAGTACTTC	CASSLIGGETQYF
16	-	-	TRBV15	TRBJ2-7	TGTGCCACCAGCGGGGACTGGAGCGGTGCTTTATACGAGCAGTACTTC	CATSGDWSGALYEQYF
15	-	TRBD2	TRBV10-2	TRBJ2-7	TGCGCCACCTGTGATATAGCGGGAGGCACCTACGAGCAGTACTTC	CATCDIAGGTYEQYF
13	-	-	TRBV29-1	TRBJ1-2	TGCAGCGTTGAGGCCAATGCTAACTATGGCTACACCTTC	CSVEANANYGYTF
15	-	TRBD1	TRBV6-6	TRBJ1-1	TGTGCCAGCATCCTAGGACAGGGGATGAACACTGAAGCTTTCTTT	CASILGQGMNTEAFF
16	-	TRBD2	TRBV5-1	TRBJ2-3	TGCGCCAGCACCATAGAATCGGGAGGGCCATCAGATACGCAGTATTTT	CASTIESGGPSDTQYF
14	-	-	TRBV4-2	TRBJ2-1	TGTGCCAGCAGCCCACGGGACTCTTACAATGAGCAGTTCTTC	CASSPRDSYNEQFF
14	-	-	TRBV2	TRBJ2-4	TGTGCCAGCAGTGAAGGACATCCTCAAAACATTCAGTACTTC	CASSEGHPQNIQYF
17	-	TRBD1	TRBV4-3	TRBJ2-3	TGCGCCAGCAGCCAAGATCATGGGACAGGGAGCACAGATACGCAGTATTTT	CASSQDHGTGSTDTQYF
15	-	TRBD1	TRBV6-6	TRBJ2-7	TGTGCCAGCACTTTATACAGGGACAGGGTCTACGAGCAGTACTTC	CASTLYRDRVYEQYF
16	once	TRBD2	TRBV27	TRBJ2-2	TGTGCCAGCAATCGTGAGGCGGGACTAGACACCGGGGAGCTGTTTTTT	CASNREAGLDTGELFF
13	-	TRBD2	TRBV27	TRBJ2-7	TGTGCCAGCGGGGGGGGGACGGTCTACGAGCAGTACTTC	CASGGGTVYEQYF
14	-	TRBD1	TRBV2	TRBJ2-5	TGTGCCAGCAGTGTGACGGGGACAGCAGAGACCCAGTACTTC	CASSVTGTAETQYF
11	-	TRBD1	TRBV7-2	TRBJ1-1	TGTGCCAGCAGCTTTACAGGGGGCCCTTTCTTT	CASSFTGGPFF
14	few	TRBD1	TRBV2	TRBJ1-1	TGTGCCAGCAGTGTTGATGGGACAGGGGGCTCGGCTTTCTTT	CASSVDGTGGSAFF
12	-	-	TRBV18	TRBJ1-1	TGTGCCAGCTCACCAGGGAGCAGAGAAGCTTTCTTT	CASSPGSREAFF
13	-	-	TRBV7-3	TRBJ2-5	TGTGCCAGCAGCAGGGGGAACCAAGAGACCCAGTACTTC	CASSRGNQETQYF
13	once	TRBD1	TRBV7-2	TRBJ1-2	TGTGCCAGCAGCTGGGGACAGGGTAACGGCTACACCTTC	CASSWGQGNGYTF
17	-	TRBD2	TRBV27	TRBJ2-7	TGTGCCAGCAGTGTAATCCAACTAGCGGGAGGGCCCTACGAGCAGTACTTC	CASSVIQLAGGPYEQYF
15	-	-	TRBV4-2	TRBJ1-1	TGTGCCAGCAGCCCTAGTACTTCGCCGGGCACTGAAGCTTTCTTT	CASSPSTSPGTEAFF
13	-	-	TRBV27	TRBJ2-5	TGTGCCAGCAGTTACCGGGACCAAGAGACCCAGTACTTC	CASSYRDQETQYF
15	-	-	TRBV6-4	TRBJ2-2	TGTGCCAGCAAGCGAGGCGATGGGAACACCGGGGAGCTGTTTTTT	CASKRGDGNTGELFF
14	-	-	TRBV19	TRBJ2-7	TGTGCCAGTAGTAGGCAGTTCACCTCCTACGAGCAGTACTTC	CASSRQFTSYEQYF
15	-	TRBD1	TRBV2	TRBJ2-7	TGTGCCAGCAGTGTCCCGGACAGGGGGCCTTACGAGCAGTACTTC	CASSVPDRGPYEQYF
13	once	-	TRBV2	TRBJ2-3	TGTGCCAGCATGATGAGGCGTGCAGATACGCAGTATTTT	CASMMRRADTQYF
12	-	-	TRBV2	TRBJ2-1	TGTGCCAGCAGTATAACAACGAATGAGCAGTTCTTC	CASSITTNEQFF
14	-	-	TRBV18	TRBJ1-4	TGTGCCAGCTCCCCCGGGCGGGTAGGAGAAAAACTGTTTTTT	CASSPGRVGEKLFF